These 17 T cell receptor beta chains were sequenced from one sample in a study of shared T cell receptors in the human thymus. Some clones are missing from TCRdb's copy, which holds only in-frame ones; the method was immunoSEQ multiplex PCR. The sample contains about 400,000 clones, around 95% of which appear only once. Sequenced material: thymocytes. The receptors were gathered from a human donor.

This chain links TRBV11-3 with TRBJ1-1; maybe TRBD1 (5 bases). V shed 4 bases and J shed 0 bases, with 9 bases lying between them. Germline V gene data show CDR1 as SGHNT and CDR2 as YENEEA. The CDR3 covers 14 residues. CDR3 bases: TGTGCCAGCAGCTCGGGGCCTATGAACACTGAAGCTTTCTTT. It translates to CASSSGPMNTEAFF.

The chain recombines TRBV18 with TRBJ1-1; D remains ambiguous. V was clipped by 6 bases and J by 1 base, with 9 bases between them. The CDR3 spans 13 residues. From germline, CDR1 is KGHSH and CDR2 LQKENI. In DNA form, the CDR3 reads TGTGCCAGCTCCGGGGAAGAGAACACTGAAGCTTTCTTT. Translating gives CASSGEENTEAFF.

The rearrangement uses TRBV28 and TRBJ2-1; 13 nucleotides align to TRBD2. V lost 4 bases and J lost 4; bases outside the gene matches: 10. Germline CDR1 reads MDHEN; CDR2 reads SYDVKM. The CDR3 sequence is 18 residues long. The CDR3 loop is CASSSRTSGSIFYNEQFF. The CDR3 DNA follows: TGTGCCAGCAGTTCTAGGACTAGCGGGAGTATTTTTTACAATGAGCAGTTCTTC.

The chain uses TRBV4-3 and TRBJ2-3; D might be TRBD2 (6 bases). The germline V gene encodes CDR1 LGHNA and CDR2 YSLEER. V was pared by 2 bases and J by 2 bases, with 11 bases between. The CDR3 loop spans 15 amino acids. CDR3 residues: CASSQWGGNTDTQYF. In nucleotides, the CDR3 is TGCGCCAGCAGCCAATGGGGCGGGAACACAGATACGCAGTATTTT.

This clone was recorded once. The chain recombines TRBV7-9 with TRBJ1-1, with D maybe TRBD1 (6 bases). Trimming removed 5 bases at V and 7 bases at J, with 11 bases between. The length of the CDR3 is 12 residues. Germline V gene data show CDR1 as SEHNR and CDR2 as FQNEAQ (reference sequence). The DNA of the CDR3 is TGTGCCAGCAGCGTCGGACAGTTTGAAGCTTTCTTT. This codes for CASSVGQFEAFF.

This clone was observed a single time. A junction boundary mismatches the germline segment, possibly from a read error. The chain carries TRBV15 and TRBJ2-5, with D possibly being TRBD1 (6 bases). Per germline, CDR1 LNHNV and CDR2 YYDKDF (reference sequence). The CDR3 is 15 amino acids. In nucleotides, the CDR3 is TGTGCCACCAGCAGGGCCCCAGGGGTAGGAGAGGCCCAGTACTTC. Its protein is CATSRAPGVGEAQYF.

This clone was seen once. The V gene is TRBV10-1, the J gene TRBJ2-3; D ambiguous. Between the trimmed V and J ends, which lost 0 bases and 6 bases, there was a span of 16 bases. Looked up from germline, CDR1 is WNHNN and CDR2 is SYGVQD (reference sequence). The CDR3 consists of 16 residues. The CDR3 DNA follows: TGCGCCAGCAGTGAGTCGGAGACCCTCCGGGTGGATACGCAGTATTTT. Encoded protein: CASSESETLRVDTQYF.

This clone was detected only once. CDR3 sequence (DNA): TGTGCCATCAGTAGGGTTAGCGGGAGAGCGACCTACAATGAGCAGTTCTTC. It encodes CAISRVSGRATYNEQFF. The chain links TRBV10-3 to TRBJ2-1; 9 nucleotides line up with TRBD2. Per germline, CDR1 ENHRY and CDR2 SYGVKD. The V and J ends lost 5 bases and 2 bases, in that order; junction bases with no gene match: 10. The CDR3 covers 17 residues.

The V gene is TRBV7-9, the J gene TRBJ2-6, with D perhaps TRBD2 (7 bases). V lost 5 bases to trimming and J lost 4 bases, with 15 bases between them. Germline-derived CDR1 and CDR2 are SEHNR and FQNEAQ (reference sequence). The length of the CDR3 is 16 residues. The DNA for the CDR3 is TGTGCCAGCAGCCCCATGGGGGGGGGCGGGGCCAACGTCCTGACTTTC. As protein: CASSPMGGGGANVLTF.

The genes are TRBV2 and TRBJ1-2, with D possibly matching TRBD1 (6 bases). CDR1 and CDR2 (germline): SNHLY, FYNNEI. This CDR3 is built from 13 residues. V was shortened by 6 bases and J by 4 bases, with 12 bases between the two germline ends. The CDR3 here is CASREQGGYGYTF. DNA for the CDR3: TGTGCCAGCAGAGAACAGGGTGGCTATGGCTACACCTTC.

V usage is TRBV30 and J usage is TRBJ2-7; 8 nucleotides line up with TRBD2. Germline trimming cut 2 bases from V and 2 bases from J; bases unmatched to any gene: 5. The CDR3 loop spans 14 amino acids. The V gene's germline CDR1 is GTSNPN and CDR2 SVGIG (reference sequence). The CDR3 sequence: CAWSRQRGTYEQYF. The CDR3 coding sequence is TGTGCCTGGAGTCGTCAGCGGGGGACCTACGAGCAGTACTTC. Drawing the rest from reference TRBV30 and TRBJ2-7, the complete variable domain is SQTIHQWPATLVQPVGSPLSLECTVEGTSNPNLYWYRQAAGRGLQLLFYSVGIGQISSEVPQNLSASRPQDRQFILSSKKLLLSDSGFYLCAWSRQRGTYEQYFGPGTRLTVT.

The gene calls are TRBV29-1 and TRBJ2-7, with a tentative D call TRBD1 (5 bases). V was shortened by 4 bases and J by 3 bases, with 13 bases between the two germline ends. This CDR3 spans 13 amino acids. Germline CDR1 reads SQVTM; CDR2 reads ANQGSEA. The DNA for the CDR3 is TGCAGCGTTGCAGGCGCAGGGAACTACGAGCAGTACTTC. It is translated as CSVAGAGNYEQYF.

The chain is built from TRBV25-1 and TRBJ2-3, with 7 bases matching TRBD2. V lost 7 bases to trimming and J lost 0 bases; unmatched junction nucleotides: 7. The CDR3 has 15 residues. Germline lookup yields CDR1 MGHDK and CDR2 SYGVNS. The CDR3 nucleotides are TGTGCCAGCACTTTCTCCGGGGGGAGCACAGATACGCAGTATTTT. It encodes CASTFSGGSTDTQYF.

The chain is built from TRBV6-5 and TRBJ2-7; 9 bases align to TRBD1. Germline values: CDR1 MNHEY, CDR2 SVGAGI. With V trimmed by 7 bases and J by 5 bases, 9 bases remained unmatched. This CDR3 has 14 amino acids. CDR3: CASTNRDREHEQYF. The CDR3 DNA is TGTGCCAGCACTAACCGGGACAGGGAACACGAGCAGTACTTC.

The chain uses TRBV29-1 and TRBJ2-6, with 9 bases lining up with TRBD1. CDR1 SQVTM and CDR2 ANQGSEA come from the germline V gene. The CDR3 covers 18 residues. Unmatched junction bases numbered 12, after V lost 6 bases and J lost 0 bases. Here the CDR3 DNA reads TGCAGCGTCCGGGGGACAGGGAAAGTTGGCTCTGGGGCCAACGTCCTGACTTTC. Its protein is CSVRGTGKVGSGANVLTF.

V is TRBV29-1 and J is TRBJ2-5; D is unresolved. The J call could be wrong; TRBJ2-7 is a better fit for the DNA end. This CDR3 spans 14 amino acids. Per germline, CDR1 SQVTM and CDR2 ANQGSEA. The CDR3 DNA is TGCAGCGTTGGGGTTAGGTCTATTACCCACGAGCAGTACTTC. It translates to CSVGVRSITHEQYF.

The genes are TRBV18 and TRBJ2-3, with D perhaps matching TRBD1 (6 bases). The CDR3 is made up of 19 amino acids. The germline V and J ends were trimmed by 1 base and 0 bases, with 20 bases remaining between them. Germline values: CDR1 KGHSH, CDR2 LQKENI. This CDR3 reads CASSPLLSRTADSTDTQYF. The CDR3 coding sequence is TGTGCCAGCTCACCACTTCTCTCGCGGACAGCCGATAGCACAGATACGCAGTATTTT.